This TCR beta chain is from a study of T-cell reconstitution after alpha-beta-depleted transplantation in children. Trimming removed 6 bases from V and 2 bases from J; junction bases left unmatched: 7. This CDR3 contains 13 residues. Germline CDR1 and CDR2: SQVTM and ANQGSEA. The authors prepared the TCRbeta library with unique molecular identifiers. TCRdb re-called the PCR reads through MiXCR, storing one row per CDR3 protein. In the table there are about 610,000 distinct CDR3 sequences, roughly a tenth of which are singletons. This clonotype was recorded at least ten times. This specimen consisted of PBMCs from the stem cell graft donor, obtained from the stem cell graft. The source is a human donor who donated a stem cell graft to a child with acute myeloid leukemia. The chain combines TRBV29-1 with TRBJ2-7; 7 bases map to TRBD2. CDR3 DNA: TGCAGCGTCTCCGGGACTATCACCTACGAGCAGTACTTC. Protein product: CSVSGTITYEQYF.